This TCR beta chain was captured in a study of T-cell memory formation after mild COVID-19. Whole-study context: TCR clusters mostly belonged to single donors.

A 5'RACE reaction primed in the constant segment made cDNA libraries of TCR alpha and TCR beta, and these carried sample barcodes and UMIs. Using its own MiXCR run on the 5' RACE reads, TCRdb lists one record per CDR3 protein. The sample has hundreds of thousands of distinct CDR3 sequences; 20% to 25% are singletons. This CDR3 has 15 amino acids. V was clipped by 2 bases and J by 8 bases; unmatched bases: 10. Per germline, CDR1 GTSNPN and CDR2 SVGIG (reference sequence). This clonotype was observed a few times. Its antigen remains unknown. Study results and caveats: The study found contracting CD4+ clones mainly in CM and EM and contracting CD8+ clones in EMRA. Clones shrinking from day 15 to 85 showed even CD4/CD8 mixes; later expanders tilted CD4+.

The gene calls are TRBV30 and TRBJ1-1, with TRBD1 matching 11 bases. The sample consisted of PBMCs or a T cell subset sorted from them (not recorded which). This clonotype originated in an adult woman who had mild COVID-19 (a few samples of this study predate the infection). Cell type and time point are not known. The CDR3 sequence is CAWSKGQGVIYEAFF. Here the CDR3 DNA reads TGTGCCTGGAGTAAGGGACAGGGGGTCATATACGAAGCTTTCTTT.